This T cell receptor beta chain was recorded in a study of regulatory T cells in long-lasting Graves disease. Trimming shortened V by 6 bases and J by 5 bases, and 13 bases separated the two germline ends. Germline CDR1 and CDR2: MDHEN and SYDVKM. The CDR3 is 14 residues long. The TCR beta library used iRepertoire HTBI primers with Arm-PCR amplification of CDR3. TCRdb independently ran MiXCR on the multiplex PCR reads; one entry per CDR3 protein. The sample holds hundreds of thousands of distinct CDR3 sequences, about 16% seen once. Study-wide findings and caveats: Clonotypes that were public and shared totalled some 2,900 in persistent patients versus over 800 in new patients.

Note on this clonotype: Its antigen is undetermined.

Time point defined: newly diagnosed GD, antithyroid drugs for less than 3 months. PBMCs provided the RNA from which the TCR library was made. This sample was shared with a second study, whose subject was T cells in Graves' hyperthyroidism and ophthalmopathy. As that study records: It was uncontrolled infection, other autoimmune disease, pregnancy or lactation that excluded patients. A first-round RT-PCR of the TCR CDR3 used the HTBI primer set.

The sample in question was peripheral blood mononuclear cells (PBMCs), obtained at new diagnosis, from a patient treated with antithyroid drugs. The rearrangement links TRBV28 to TRBJ2-2; the D call may be TRBD1 or TRBD2 (6 bases each). The receptor was isolated from a woman aged 40-65 years with Graves disease. Written as DNA, the CDR3 is TGTGCCAGCAGGGGGGGCCGGGAGACCGGGGAGCTGTTTTTT. Encoded protein: CASRGGRETGELFF.